The entry below describes one T cell receptor beta chain. Germline assignment: CDR1 MNHEY and CDR2 SMNVEV (reference sequence). This CDR3 contains 15 residues. Deletions cut 5 bases from V and 5 bases from J, with 18 bases between. This record comes from a study of blood T cell repertoires in COVID-19. About the study: Acute-phase and convalescent COVID-19 samples originated in the United States, Italy and Spain. PBMCs, B-cell-depleted T cells, or T cells provided the cDNA or gDNA that made up the material.

The authors' processing: The authors estimated nucleated cell counts from reference gene primer amplification. The repertoire was sequenced with immunoSEQ multiplex PCR; TCRdb's copy has only in-frame clones and lacks some. Clonal size and the V and J genes are those of that table, whereas D and trimming came from the DNA. The sample lists around 200,000 clones; 70% to 90% were seen once. The chain links TRBV27 to TRBJ2-5; D may be TRBD1 (6 bases). This clonotype was sampled from a woman at least 80 years old in a cohort sampled during active or convalescent COVID-19. Sequencing used peripheral blood. The CDR3 reads CASSPLDSGEETQYF. CDR3 bases: TGTGCCAGCAGTCCCCTGGACAGTGGCGAGGAGACCCAGTACTTC.